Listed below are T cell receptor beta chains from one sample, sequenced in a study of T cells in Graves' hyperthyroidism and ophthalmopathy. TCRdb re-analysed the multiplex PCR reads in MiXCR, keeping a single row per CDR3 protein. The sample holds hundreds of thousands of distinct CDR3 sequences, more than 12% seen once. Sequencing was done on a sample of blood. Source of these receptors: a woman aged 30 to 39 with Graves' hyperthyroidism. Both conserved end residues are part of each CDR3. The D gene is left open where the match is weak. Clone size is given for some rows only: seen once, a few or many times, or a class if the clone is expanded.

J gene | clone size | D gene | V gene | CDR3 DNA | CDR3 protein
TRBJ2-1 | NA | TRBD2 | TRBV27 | TGTGCCAGCAGTCAGACTAGCTGGGGCGATGAGCAGTTCTTC | CASSQTSWGDEQFF
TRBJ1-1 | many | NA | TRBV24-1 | TGTGCCACCAGTGGGGCAGGAACTCGCTCCACTGAAGCTTTCTTT | CATSGAGTRSTEAFF
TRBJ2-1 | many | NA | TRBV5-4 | TGTGCCAGCAGCTGGAGACAGTTAAGCTCCTACAATGAGCAGTTCTTC | CASSWRQLSSYNEQFF
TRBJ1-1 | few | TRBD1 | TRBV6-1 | TGTGCCAGCTTCGAGGGGGCTAAAAACACTGAAGCTTTCTTT | CASFEGAKNTEAFF
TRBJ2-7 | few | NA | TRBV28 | TGTGCCAGCAGTTTCAAGCGCGGGGAGGTCGATACCTACGAGCAGCACTTC | CASSFKRGEVDTYEQHF
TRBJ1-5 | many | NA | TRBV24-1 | TGTGCCACCAGCCAAACCGGGACTAAGGGCAATCAGCCCCAGCATTTT | CATSQTGTKGNQPQHF
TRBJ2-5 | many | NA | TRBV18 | TGTGCCAGCTCACCTTCGATGGAAGAGACCCAGTACTTC | CASSPSMEETQYF
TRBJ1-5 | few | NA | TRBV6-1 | TGTGCCAGCAGTGAAGCGGGGTTTCAGCCCCAGCATTTT | CASSEAGFQPQHF
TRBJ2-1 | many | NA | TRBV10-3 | TGTGCCATCTCCGTGGCAGACAATGAGCAGTTCTTC | CAISVADNEQFF
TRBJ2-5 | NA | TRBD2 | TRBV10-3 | TGTGCCATCAGTGATCCGTCGTCTAGCGGGGGAAACCAAGAGACCCAGTACTTC | CAISDPSSSGGNQETQYF
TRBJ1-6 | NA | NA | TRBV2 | TGTGCCAGCCTTAGGGGGGCTGGTTCACCCCTCCACTTT | CASLRGAGSPLHF
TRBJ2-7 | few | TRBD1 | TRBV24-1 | TGTGCCACCAGTGATTCCCCGGGACAGGGGCCCTACGAGCAGTACTTC | CATSDSPGQGPYEQYF
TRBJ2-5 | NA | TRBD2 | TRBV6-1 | TGTGCCAGCAGTTTGCGAATAGCGGGTTGGGAGACCCAGTACTTC | CASSLRIAGWETQYF
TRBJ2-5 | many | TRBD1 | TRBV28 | TGTGCCAGCAGGATCGTAGTAGGGGGACAGAGGGGGAAGGAGACCCAGTACTTC | CASRIVVGGQRGKETQYF
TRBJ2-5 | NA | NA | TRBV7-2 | TGTGCCAGCAGCCGCCCGGCAGGGGTAGAGACCCAGTACTTC | CASSRPAGVETQYF
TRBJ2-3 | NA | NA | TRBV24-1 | TGTGCCACCAGTGATCCCCGGGGGGCTGGCGATACGCAGTATTTT | CATSDPRGAGDTQYF
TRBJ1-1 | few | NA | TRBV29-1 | TGCAGCGTTGTCAGGGATCTCGGCACTGAAGCTTTCTTT | CSVVRDLGTEAFF
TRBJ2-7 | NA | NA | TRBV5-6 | TGTGCCAGCAGCTTGGAATACTACGAGCAGTACTTC | CASSLEYYEQYF
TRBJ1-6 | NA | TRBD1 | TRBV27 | TGTGCCAGCAGTTTATCTACAGGGGTTGCTTCACCCCTCCACTTT | CASSLSTGVASPLHF
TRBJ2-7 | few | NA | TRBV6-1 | TGTGCCAGCAGTTGGGGGACTGGGGCCTCCTACGAGCAGTACTTC | CASSWGTGASYEQYF
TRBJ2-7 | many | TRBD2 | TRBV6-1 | TGTGCCAGCAGTTGGACCGGGACTAGCAACTACGAGCAGTACTTC | CASSWTGTSNYEQYF
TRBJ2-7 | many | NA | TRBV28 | TGTGCCAGCAGTTTAGGTCGCGCCCCCGCCTACGAGCAGTACTTC | CASSLGRAPAYEQYF
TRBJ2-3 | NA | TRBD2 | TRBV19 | TGTGCCAGTAGTATAGCTGCGAGGGTAGCGGGAGCAGATACGCAGTATTTT | CASSIAARVAGADTQYF
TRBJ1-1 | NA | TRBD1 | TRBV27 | TGTGCCAGCAGTTTTGGACAGGGGGGCTGGACTGAAGCTTTCTTT | CASSFGQGGWTEAFF
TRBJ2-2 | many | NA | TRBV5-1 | TGCGCCAGCAGCTTGGGCAGGAGACTCGGGGAGCTGTTTTTT | CASSLGRRLGELFF
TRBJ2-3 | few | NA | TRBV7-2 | TGTGCCAGCAGCTGGACCGGGACTGGGCAGGGAGATACGCAGTATTTT | CASSWTGTGQGDTQYF
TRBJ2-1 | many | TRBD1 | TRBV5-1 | TGCGCCAGCAGCTTGGCCGCGGGACAGGGATATTTTGAGCAGTTCTTC | CASSLAAGQGYFEQFF
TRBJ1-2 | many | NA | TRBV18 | TGTGCCAGCTCTCCGGGGGACGTCTTGTATGGCTACACCTTC | CASSPGDVLYGYTF
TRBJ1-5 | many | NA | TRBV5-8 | TGTGCCAGCAGCTTGGGCCAGGGGTCGGGGAGCAATCAGCCCCAGCATTTT | CASSLGQGSGSNQPQHF
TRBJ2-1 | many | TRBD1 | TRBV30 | TGTGCCCTGGGGGGCAGGGGGCACAATGAGCAGTTCTTC | CALGGRGHNEQFF
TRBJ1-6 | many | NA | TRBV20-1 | TGCAGTGTTTTGGGGGATATGTATAATTCACCCCTCCACTTT | CSVLGDMYNSPLHF
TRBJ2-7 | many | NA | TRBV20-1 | TGCAGTGCAGAGACAGCTGGCTACGAGCAGTACTTC | CSAETAGYEQYF
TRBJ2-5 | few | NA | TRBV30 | TGTGCCTGGAGTGCCCCAGCCCAACAGGGCCGAGAGACCCAGTACTTC | CAWSAPAQQGRETQYF
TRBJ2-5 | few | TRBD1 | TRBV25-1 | TGTGCCAGCAGCCCCCTGAGACAGGGCTCAAAGACCCAGTACTTC | CASSPLRQGSKTQYF
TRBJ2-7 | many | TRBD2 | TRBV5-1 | TGCGCCAGCAGCTTGGGGACTAGCGGGAGCGAGCAGTACTTC | CASSLGTSGSEQYF
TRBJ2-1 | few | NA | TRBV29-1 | TGCAGCGTTGGGGCCTATGATGAGCAGTTCTTC | CSVGAYDEQFF
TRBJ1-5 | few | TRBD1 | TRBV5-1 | TGCGCCAGCAGCTTGGGGGTGCAGGGGGCGGGCAATCAGCCCCAGCATTTT | CASSLGVQGAGNQPQHF
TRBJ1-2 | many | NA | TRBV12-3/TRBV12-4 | TGTGCCAGCAGTTTAATGGGAGTTGGCTACACCTTC | CASSLMGVGYTF
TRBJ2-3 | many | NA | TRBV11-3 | TGTGCCAGCGGGGGTGGGGCCACCTCGACAGATACGCAGTATTTT | CASGGGATSTDTQYF
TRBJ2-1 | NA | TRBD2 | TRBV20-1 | TGCAGTGCCGAGGAGGGGAAGCTTTGGACTAGTCGGAATGAGCAGTTCTTC | CSAEEGKLWTSRNEQFF
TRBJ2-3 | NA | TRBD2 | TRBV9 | TGTGCCAGCAGCACCGGGACTAGTTATACAGATACGCAGTATTTT | CASSTGTSYTDTQYF
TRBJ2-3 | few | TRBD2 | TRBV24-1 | TGTGCCACCAGTGATCGGGAGGGGGGACGCACAGATACGCAGTATTTT | CATSDREGGRTDTQYF
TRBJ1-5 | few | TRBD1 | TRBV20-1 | TGCAGTGCTAGGGACAGGGGGCGCGGCAATCAGCCCCAGCATTTT | CSARDRGRGNQPQHF
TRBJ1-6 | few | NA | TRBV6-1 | TGTGCCAGCAGTAACGGACCAGGGGATTCACCCCTCCACTTT | CASSNGPGDSPLHF
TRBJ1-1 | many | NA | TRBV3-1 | TGTGCCAGCAGCCCAGGGGTGGTGAACACTGAAGCTTTCTTT | CASSPGVVNTEAFF